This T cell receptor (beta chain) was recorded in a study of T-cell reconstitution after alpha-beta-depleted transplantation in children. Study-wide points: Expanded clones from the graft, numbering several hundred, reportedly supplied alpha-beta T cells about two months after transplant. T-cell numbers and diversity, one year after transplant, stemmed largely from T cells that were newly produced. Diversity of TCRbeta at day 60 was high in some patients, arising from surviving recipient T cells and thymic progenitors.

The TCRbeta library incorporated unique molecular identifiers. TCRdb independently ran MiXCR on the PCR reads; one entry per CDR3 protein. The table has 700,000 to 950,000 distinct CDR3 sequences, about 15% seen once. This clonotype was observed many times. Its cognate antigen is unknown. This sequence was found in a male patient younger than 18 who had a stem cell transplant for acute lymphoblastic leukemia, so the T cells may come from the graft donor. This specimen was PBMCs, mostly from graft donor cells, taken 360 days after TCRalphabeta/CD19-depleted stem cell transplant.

CDR3 coding DNA: TGTGCCACCAGCAGACGACAGGGCCACACCGGGGAGCTGTTTTTT. Translated, it gives CATSRRQGHTGELFF. V is TRBV15 and J is TRBJ2-2; 7 positions agree with TRBD1. The CDR3 is 15 amino acids. After removal of 2 bases from V and 3 bases from J, the junction contained 3 bases not matched to a gene. From germline, CDR1 is LNHNV and CDR2 YYDKDF (reference sequence).